The clone carrying this T cell receptor (beta chain) was seen a few times. Active moderate-to-severe ophthalmopathy, Clinical Activity Score at least 3, NOSPECS at least 4, under 3 months' duration. Exclusion followed for patients with uncontrolled infection, other autoimmune disease, pregnancy or lactation. This CDR3 comprises 15 residues. After removal of 3 bases from V and 5 bases from J, the junction contained 8 bases not matched to a gene. This entry comes from a study of T cells in Graves' hyperthyroidism and ophthalmopathy. Amplified TCR beta CDR3 regions came from RNA transcripts. HTBI primers drove first-round RT-PCR of the TCR CDR3. TCRdb independently ran MiXCR on the multiplex PCR reads; one entry per CDR3 protein. The repertoire holds about 640,000 distinct CDR3 sequences, with under 25% as singletons.

The TCR sequence derives from a young man with Graves' ophthalmopathy. This chain connects TRBV12-3 or TRBV12-4 to TRBJ1-1; 8 nucleotides match TRBD1. The material sequenced was blood. The CDR3 DNA reads as TGTGCCAGCAGTTTTTCTTGGACAGGGCAAACTGAAGCTTTCTTT. Its protein is CASSFSWTGQTEAFF.